This is a list of T cell receptor beta chains from one sample in a study of blood T cell repertoires in COVID-19. Repertoires were generated with immunoSEQ multiplex PCR, while TCRdb's copy carries only in-frame clones and drops some. This sample has 120,000 to 150,000 clones, with around four fifths found just once. Sequenced input: PBMCs or T cells enriched from blood (not recorded which). The receptors here all came from a woman aged 40 to 55 who had recovered from COVID-19. Both conserved end residues are part of each CDR3. The D gene is left open where the match is weak. Clone size is stated in some rows and not others, as once, few, many or a class when expanded.

TRBV18	NA	TRBJ2-2	many	TGTGCCAGCTCAAACGGGACAAACACCGGGGAGCTGTTTTTT	CASSNGTNTGELFF
TRBV11-3	TRBD1	TRBJ2-7	NA	TGTGCCAGCAGCACAACAGGGGGCGACGAGCAGTACTTC	CASSTTGGDEQYF
TRBV4-1	NA	TRBJ2-7	NA	TGCGCCAGCAGCCAGGAGGATAGCGGCTCCTACGAGCAGTACTTC	CASSQEDSGSYEQYF
TRBV20-1	NA	TRBJ1-2	NA	TGCGTAACAGGGCTCAATGGCTACACCTTC	CVTGLNGYTF
TRBV6-5	NA	TRBJ2-7	once	TGTGCCAGCCGGAGGGGAAACGAGCAGTACTTC	CASRRGNEQYF
TRBV9	NA	TRBJ1-4	NA	TGTGCCAGCAGCCCCGGGGTTGCAACTAATGAAAAACTGTTTTTT	CASSPGVATNEKLFF
TRBV5-1	NA	TRBJ1-1	NA	TGCGCCAGCGTGGGCGACGATCGAACTGAAGCTTTCTTT	CASVGDDRTEAFF
TRBV9	TRBD1	TRBJ1-2	NA	TGTGCCAGCAGCTTCGGACAGGGAATCTATGGCTACACCTTC	CASSFGQGIYGYTF
TRBV11-2	TRBD1	TRBJ1-1	NA	TGTGCCAGCAGCTTGTACGGGACAGGGGGGATGAACACTGAAGCTTTCTTT	CASSLYGTGGMNTEAFF
TRBV7-7	NA	TRBJ2-2	NA	TGTGCCAGCAGCTTAAACACAGCGGACACCGGGGAGCTGTTTTTT	CASSLNTADTGELFF
TRBV15	TRBD2	TRBJ2-1	NA	TGTGCCACCAGCAGAACCCCTCCCGGACTAGCGGGAGGAGGGAATGAGCAGTTCTTC	CATSRTPPGLAGGGNEQFF
TRBV30	NA	TRBJ1-3	NA	TGTGCCTGGAGTGTACTTGGAAACACCATATATTTT	CAWSVLGNTIYF
TRBV7-9	TRBD2	TRBJ2-7	NA	TGTGCCAGCGGCGGGACTACCGCCTCCTACGAGCAGTACTTC	CASGGTTASYEQYF
TRBV7-6	NA	TRBJ2-3	once	TGTGCCAGCAGCTTTAGTGGGAGAGACACAGATACGCAGTATTTT	CASSFSGRDTDTQYF
TRBV5-4	TRBD2	TRBJ2-1	once	TGTGCCAGCAGCTTAACTAGCGACTCCTACAATGAGCAGTTCTTC	CASSLTSDSYNEQFF
TRBV4-1	NA	TRBJ1-1	NA	TGCGCCAGCAGCCAAGCCTTTTGGGGCACCCCGAACACTGAAGCTTTCTTT	CASSQAFWGTPNTEAFF
TRBV5-1	NA	TRBJ2-2	NA	TGCGCCAGCAGCGTATCACAGGGTCTCGGGGAGCTGTTTTTT	CASSVSQGLGELFF
TRBV11-2	NA	TRBJ1-1	NA	TGTGCCAGCAGCTTAAACCCCCGAGGGGAAGCTTTCTTT	CASSLNPRGEAFF
TRBV15	NA	TRBJ2-1	NA	TGTGCCACCAGCAGAGATGAGGATGAGCAGTTCTTC	CATSRDEDEQFF
TRBV4-1	TRBD2	TRBJ2-3	once	TGCGCCAGCAGCCAACCCGGACTAGCGGGGGCCACAGATACGCAGTATTTT	CASSQPGLAGATDTQYF
TRBV5-4	NA	TRBJ1-5	NA	TGTGCCAGCAGCTTAGGAGGCAGCAATCAGCCCCAGCATTTT	CASSLGGSNQPQHF
TRBV29-1	TRBD2	TRBJ2-7	NA	TGCAGCGTTGTAGGGGGGCCGGGAGCGGGAGGAACCTACGAGCAGTACTTC	CSVVGGPGAGGTYEQYF
TRBV9	NA	TRBJ2-2	NA	TGTGCCAGCAGCGTAGTCGGCAGGGGCACCGGGGAGCTGTTTTTT	CASSVVGRGTGELFF
TRBV24-1	NA	TRBJ2-2	NA	TGTGCCACCAGTGATAATCAACCCCTTACAGGGTTCGGCGGGGAGCTGTTTTTT	CATSDNQPLTGFGGELFF
TRBV6-1	NA	TRBJ1-5	NA	TGTGCCAGCAGTGAGGAAGTGCAGGGGAGCATGAGCAATCAGCCCCAGCATTTT	CASSEEVQGSMSNQPQHF
TRBV2	NA	TRBJ1-1	once	TGTGCCAGCAGCGAACGGCCGGGGGGCGCGGGTACTGAAGCTTTCTTT	CASSERPGGAGTEAFF
TRBV9	TRBD2	TRBJ2-1	NA	TGTGCCAGCAGCGTTACCGGGACTAGCGATTGGGAGCAGTTCTTC	CASSVTGTSDWEQFF
TRBV5-1	TRBD1	TRBJ1-1	few	TGCGCCAGCAGCCTGTACGACACAGGGGGCGTCACTGAAGCTTTCTTT	CASSLYDTGGVTEAFF
TRBV11-1	TRBD1	TRBJ2-7	NA	TGTGCCAGCAGCTTAGGAGGGGGCGGCGAGCAGTACTTC	CASSLGGGGEQYF
TRBV7-2	NA	TRBJ1-1	NA	TGTGCCAGCAGCTTAGCCGGGATACCGAACACTGAAGCTTTCTTT	CASSLAGIPNTEAFF
TRBV27	NA	TRBJ2-5	NA	TGTGCCAGCAGTTTACCCGGAAGAGGGACCCAGTACTTC	CASSLPGRGTQYF
TRBV6-5	NA	TRBJ2-7	once	TGTGCCAGCAGCTTGAGCTCCTACGAGCAGTACTTC	CASSLSSYEQYF
TRBV2	NA	TRBJ2-5	NA	TGTGCCAGCAGTGAAACCCACGGAGAGACCCAGTACTTC	CASSETHGETQYF
TRBV7-9	TRBD2	TRBJ2-5	NA	TGTGCCAGCGAGGGACTAGCGGGAGAGACCCAGTACTTC	CASEGLAGETQYF
TRBV19	NA	TRBJ2-1	NA	TGTGCCAGTAGTATTTCGACAACCCTGCCCCCCAGCTCCTACAATGAGCAGTTCTTC	CASSISTTLPPSSYNEQFF
TRBV24-1	NA	TRBJ1-1	NA	TGTGCCACCAGTGATTTGGACCCTTCAACAGGAGGGGTGAACACTGAAGCTTTCTTT	CATSDLDPSTGGVNTEAFF
TRBV7-3	NA	TRBJ2-1	NA	TGTGCCAGCAGCCTCCTGGACAGCCACAATGAGCAGTTCTTC	CASSLLDSHNEQFF
TRBV6-1	TRBD2	TRBJ2-7	NA	TGTGCCAGCAGTGAAGGAGGGACTAGTCTCTACGAGCAGTACTTC	CASSEGGTSLYEQYF
TRBV20-1	NA	TRBJ2-7	NA	TGCAGTGCTCAAAGAGACTACGAGCAGTACTTC	CSAQRDYEQYF
TRBV7-9	TRBD2	TRBJ2-5	NA	TGTGCCAGCAGCTCGCCGGGGGGGGAGTTAAAAGTTTACCAAGAGACCCAGTACTTC	CASSSPGGELKVYQETQYF
TRBV30	TRBD2	TRBJ2-4	NA	TGTGCCTGGACCGCAGGGACTAGCGGGAGCCTAGCCAAAAACATTCAGTACTTC	CAWTAGTSGSLAKNIQYF
TRBV30	NA	TRBJ2-7	NA	TGTGCCTGGAGTGCAACAGAAGGGGGATTCTCCTACGAGCAGTACTTC	CAWSATEGGFSYEQYF
TRBV29-1	NA	TRBJ1-1	NA	TGCAGCCCGAGAGGATTTACCACTGAAGCTTTCTTT	CSPRGFTTEAFF
TRBV19	NA	TRBJ1-6	NA	TGTGCCAGTAGTATAAGCAGGGCGAATTCACCCCTCCACTTT	CASSISRANSPLHF
TRBV27	TRBD2	TRBJ2-4	NA	TGTGCCAGCACCCCCCTTCTAGCGGAGACCAAAAACATTCAGTACTTC	CASTPLLAETKNIQYF
TRBV11-2	NA	TRBJ1-1	NA	TGTGCCAGCAGCAGTGTTCGGGGGAGGGACACTGAAGCTTTCTTT	CASSSVRGRDTEAFF
TRBV3-1/TRBV3-2	TRBD1	TRBJ1-5	NA	TGTGCCAGCAGCCGCCGGGACAGGGGCAATCAGCCCCAGCATTTT	CASSRRDRGNQPQHF
TRBV27	TRBD1	TRBJ1-6	NA	TGTGCCAGCAGTTTAGGGACAGTTTATAATTCACCCCTCCACTTT	CASSLGTVYNSPLHF
TRBV5-1	TRBD1	TRBJ2-5	NA	TGCGCCAGCAGCTTTGAAGGGGGCGGGTGGAGACAAGAGACCCAGTACTTC	CASSFEGGGWRQETQYF